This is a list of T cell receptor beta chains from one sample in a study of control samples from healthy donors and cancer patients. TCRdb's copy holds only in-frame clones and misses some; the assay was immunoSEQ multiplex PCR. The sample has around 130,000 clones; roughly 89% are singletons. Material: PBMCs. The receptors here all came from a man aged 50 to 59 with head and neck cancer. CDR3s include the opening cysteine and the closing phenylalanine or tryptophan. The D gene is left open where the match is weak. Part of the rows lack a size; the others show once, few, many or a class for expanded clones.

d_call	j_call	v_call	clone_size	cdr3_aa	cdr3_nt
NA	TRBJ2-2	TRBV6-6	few	CASSYPTGELFF	TGTGCCAGCAGTTACCCCACCGGGGAGCTGTTTTTT
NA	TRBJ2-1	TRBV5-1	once	CASSSDPTGPYNEQFF	TGCGCCAGCAGCTCGGACCCCACGGGGCCTTACAATGAGCAGTTCTTC
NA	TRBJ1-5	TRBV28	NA	CASSLVQGGNQPQHF	TGTGCCAGCAGTTTAGTCCAGGGAGGAAATCAGCCCCAGCATTTT
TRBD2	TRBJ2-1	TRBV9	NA	CASSARSGGPSYNEQFF	TGTGCCAGCAGCGCCCGTAGCGGGGGGCCATCCTACAATGAGCAGTTCTTC
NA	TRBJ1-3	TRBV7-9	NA	CASSLGSLNTIYF	TGTGCCAGCAGCTTAGGGTCGCTGAACACCATATATTTT
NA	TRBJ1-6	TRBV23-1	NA	CASSQSEGGGRSFDSPLHF	TGCGCCAGCAGTCAATCGGAGGGCGGGGGGCGTAGTTTTGATTCACCCCTCCACTTT
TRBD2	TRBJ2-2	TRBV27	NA	CASSLSSGSSGELFF	TGTGCCAGCAGTTTATCTAGCGGGAGCTCCGGGGAGCTGTTTTTT
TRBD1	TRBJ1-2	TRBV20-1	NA	CSASFSEGAHYGYTF	TGCAGTGCTAGTTTTAGTGAGGGGGCTCACTATGGCTACACCTTC
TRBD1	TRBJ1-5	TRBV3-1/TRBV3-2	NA	CASSPTGKNQPQHF	TGTGCCAGCAGCCCGACAGGGAAGAATCAGCCCCAGCATTTT
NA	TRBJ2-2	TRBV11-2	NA	CASSWEGDTGELFF	TGTGCCAGCAGCTGGGAAGGGGACACCGGGGAGCTGTTTTTT
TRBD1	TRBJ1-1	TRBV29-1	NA	CSVGRTGGGEAFF	TGCAGCGTTGGACGGACAGGGGGAGGTGAAGCTTTCTTT
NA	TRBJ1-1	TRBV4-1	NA	CASSQEDRLNTEAFF	TGCGCCAGCAGCCAAGAGGACAGACTGAACACTGAAGCTTTCTTT
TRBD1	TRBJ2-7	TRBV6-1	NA	CASSEGGQGRPYEQYF	TGTGCCAGCAGTGAAGGGGGACAGGGGCGACCTTACGAGCAGTACTTC
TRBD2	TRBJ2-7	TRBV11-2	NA	CASSSHTTGGGSYEQYF	TGTGCCAGCAGCTCCCATACGACTGGCGGGGGGTCCTACGAGCAGTACTTC
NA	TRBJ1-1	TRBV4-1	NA	CASSQDRTAEAFF	TGCGCCAGCAGCCAAGATCGTACGGCTGAAGCTTTCTTT
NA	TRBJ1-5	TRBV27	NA	CARRSGREDCNQPQHF	TGTGCCAGGCGCTCTGGGAGGGAAGATTGCAATCAGCCCCAGCATTTT
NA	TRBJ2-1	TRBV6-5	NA	CASSTTGGWYNEQFF	TGTGCCAGCAGTACGACCGGAGGGTGGTACAATGAGCAGTTCTTC
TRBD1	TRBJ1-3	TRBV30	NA	CAWRGEGQGTDTIYF	TGTGCCTGGAGGGGGGAGGGACAGGGGACTGACACCATATATTTT
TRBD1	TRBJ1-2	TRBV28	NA	CASTGGTGGFGTF	TGTGCCAGCACCGGTGGGACAGGGGGGTTCGGGACCTTC
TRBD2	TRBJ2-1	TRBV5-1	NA	CASSTSVGVWEQFF	TGCGCCAGCAGCACTAGCGTGGGGGTCTGGGAGCAGTTCTTC
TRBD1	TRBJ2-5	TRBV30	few	CAWSPGQIGETQYF	TGTGCCTGGAGTCCGGGACAGATAGGAGAGACCCAGTACTTC
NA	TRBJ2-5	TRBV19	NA	CASRRDAATRETQYF	TGTGCCAGTAGAAGGGACGCGGCAACAAGAGAGACCCAGTACTTC
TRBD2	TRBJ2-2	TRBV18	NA	CASSPLAGVPTNTGELFF	TGTGCCAGCTCTCCACTAGCGGGGGTCCCGACGAACACCGGGGAGCTGTTTTTT
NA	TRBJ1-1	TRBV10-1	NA	CASSEPSGLNTEAFF	TGCGCCAGCAGTGAGCCCTCAGGATTGAACACTGAAGCTTTCTTT
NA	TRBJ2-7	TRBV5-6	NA	CASSFGQGSYEQYF	TGTGCCAGCAGCTTTGGGCAGGGGTCCTACGAGCAGTACTTC
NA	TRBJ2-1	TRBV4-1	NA	CASSQGSGLASSYNEQFF	TGCGCCAGCAGCCAAGGGTCTGGGCTAGCGAGCTCCTACAATGAGCAGTTCTTC
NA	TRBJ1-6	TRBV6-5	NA	CASSYSREGNSPLHF	TGTGCCAGCAGTTACTCACGGGAGGGAAATTCACCCCTCCACTTT
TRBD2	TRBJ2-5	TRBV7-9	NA	CASSSGLAGGALETQYF	TGTGCCAGCAGCTCGGGACTAGCGGGGGGGGCCCTTGAGACCCAGTACTTC
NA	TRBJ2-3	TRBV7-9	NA	CASSSGQSDTQYF	TGTGCCAGCAGCTCCGGACAGTCAGATACGCAGTATTTT
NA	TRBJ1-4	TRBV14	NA	CASSQVDFWGDEKLFF	TGTGCCAGCAGCCAAGTAGACTTTTGGGGTGACGAAAAACTGTTTTTT
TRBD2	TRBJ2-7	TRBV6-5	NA	CASSHNSGASEQYF	TGTGCCAGCAGTCATAATAGCGGGGCTTCCGAGCAGTACTTC
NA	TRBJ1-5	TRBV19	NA	CASSTKKTGNQPQHF	TGTGCCAGTAGTACGAAAAAGACAGGAAATCAGCCCCAGCATTTT
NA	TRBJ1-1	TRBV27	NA	CASSPPPGTVNTEAFF	TGTGCCAGCAGTCCCCCCCCCGGGACGGTGAACACTGAAGCTTTCTTT
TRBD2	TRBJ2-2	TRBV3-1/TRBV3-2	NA	CASSQDYGLGAGGTGELFF	TGTGCCAGCAGCCAAGATTACGGCTTAGGGGCGGGGGGCACCGGGGAGCTGTTTTTT
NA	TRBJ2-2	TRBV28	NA	CASSPPGLNTGELFF	TGTGCCAGCAGCCCACCGGGCCTGAACACCGGGGAGCTGTTTTTT
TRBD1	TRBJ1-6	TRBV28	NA	CAIPGGRGINSPLHF	TGTGCCATCCCAGGGGGGAGGGGGATAAATTCACCCCTCCACTTT
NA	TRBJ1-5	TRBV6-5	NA	CASSHGSNQPQHF	TGTGCCAGCAGTCATGGCAGCAATCAGCCCCAGCATTTT
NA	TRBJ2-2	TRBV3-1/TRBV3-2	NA	CASSKQGSGELFF	TGTGCCAGCAGCAAACAGGGTTCCGGGGAGCTGTTTTTT
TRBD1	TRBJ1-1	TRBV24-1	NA	CATSDFNPRTGDTEAFF	TGTGCCACCAGTGATTTTAATCCCCGGACAGGGGACACTGAAGCTTTCTTT
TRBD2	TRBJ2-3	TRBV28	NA	CASSFYDLAGVSTDTQYF	TGTGCCAGCAGTTTCTACGATCTAGCGGGAGTAAGCACAGATACGCAGTATTTT
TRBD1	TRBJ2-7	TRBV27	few	CASSLLGQGSYEQYF	TGTGCCAGCAGTTTATTGGGACAGGGCTCCTACGAGCAGTACTTC
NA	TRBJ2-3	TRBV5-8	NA	CASSRAYDSLFTDTQYF	TGTGCCAGCAGCCGCGCCTATGACTCCCTATTCACAGATACGCAGTATTTT
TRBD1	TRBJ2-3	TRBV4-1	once	CASSPHDGQGYTDTQYF	TGCGCCAGCAGCCCACATGACGGACAGGGGTATACAGATACGCAGTATTTT
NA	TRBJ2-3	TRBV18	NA	CASSGNRESTDTQYF	TGTGCCAGCTCAGGGAACAGAGAAAGCACAGATACGCAGTATTTT
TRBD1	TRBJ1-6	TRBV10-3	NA	CAISDWRGQGSSPLHF	TGTGCCATCAGTGATTGGAGAGGACAGGGGAGCTCACCCCTCCACTTT
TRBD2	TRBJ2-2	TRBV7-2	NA	CASSLAAGVPGELFF	TGTGCCAGCAGCTTAGCGGCGGGGGTCCCCGGGGAGCTGTTTTTT
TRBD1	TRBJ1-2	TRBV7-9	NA	CASSFYGTGYDYGYTF	TGTGCCAGCAGCTTTTATGGGACAGGGTATGACTATGGCTACACCTTC
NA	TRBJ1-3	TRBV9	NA	CASSVAEKGDAGNTIYF	TGTGCCAGCAGCGTAGCAGAAAAGGGGGACGCGGGAAACACCATATATTTT
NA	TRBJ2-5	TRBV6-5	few	CASGGEGTRQYF	TGTGCCAGCGGGGGAGAGGGAACCCGCCAGTACTTC
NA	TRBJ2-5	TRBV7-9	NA	CASSLLGGVETQYF	TGTGCCAGCAGCTTACTGGGGGGAGTAGAGACCCAGTACTTC